What follows are 13 T cell receptor beta chains derived from one specimen sequenced in a study of T cell changes during pregnancy in multiple sclerosis. Here immunoSEQ multiplex PCR was the method, and the copy in TCRdb shows in-frame clones only, minus some. This table has about 26,000 clones, about 88% appearing once. The sequencing here drew on CD8+ T cells from peripheral blood mononuclear cells, taken in the second trimester of pregnancy. The receptors were gathered from a female donor with multiple sclerosis, enrolled in a pregnancy study.

This chain connects TRBV23-1 to TRBJ2-1; D is possibly TRBD1 (5 bases). TRBV23-1 is filed as an ORF, its function uncertain. Trimming left V 8 bases short and J 7 bases short, with 21 bases between. This CDR3 contains 15 residues. CDR3 sequence reads: CASHRRAGFENEQFF. As DNA, the CDR3 is TGCGCCAGCCACCGTCGAGCAGGGTTCGAGAATGAGCAGTTCTTC.

This clone came up once. The chain carries TRBV5-6 and TRBJ2-3, with 8 bases lining up with TRBD1. The CDR3 is 12 residues long. Trimming took 4 bases from V and 9 from J; bases not matched to a gene: 4. Germline lookup yields CDR1 SGHDT and CDR2 YYEEEE. The CDR3 coding sequence is TGTGCCAGCAGCCCGGACAGGGTGACGCAGTATTTT. It specifies CASSPDRVTQYF.

V gene TRBV5-6 combines with J gene TRBJ2-7; weak D call: TRBD2 (5 bases). The CDR3 runs 11 residues. Trimming removed 6 bases at V and 4 bases at J, with 8 bases between. Germline lookup yields CDR1 SGHDT and CDR2 YYEEEE. Here the CDR3 reads CASTSGYEQYF. In nucleotides, the CDR3 is TGTGCCAGCACCTCGGGGTACGAGCAGTACTTC.

The chain has TRBV28 and TRBJ1-1; 9 bases align to TRBD1. V lost 4 bases, J lost 6 bases, and 6 bases stayed unmatched. This CDR3 contains 14 residues. Germline V gene sequence: CDR1 MDHEN, CDR2 SYDVKM. The CDR3 bases are TGTGCCAGCAGTTCCGGACAGGGGCCAGCTGAAGCTTTCTTT. Amino acid sequence: CASSSGQGPAEAFF. Supplemented by reference TRBV28 and TRBJ1-1, the full variable domain reads DVKVTQSSRYLVKRTGEKVFLECVQDMDHENMFWYRQDPGLGLRLIYFSYDVKMKEKGDIPEGYSVSREKKERFSLILESASTNQTSMYLCASSSGQGPAEAFFGQGTRLTVV.

The chain has TRBV19 and TRBJ2-2; 7 bases align to TRBD2. The germline V gene encodes CDR1 LNHDA and CDR2 SQIVND (reference sequence). V was pared by 1 base and J by 6 bases, with 5 bases of the junction left unmatched. There are 15 residues in the CDR3. CDR3 in amino acids: CASSIGGRGAGELFF. For the CDR3, the DNA is TGTGCCAGTAGTATAGGTGGGAGGGGTGCCGGGGAGCTGTTTTTT.

The chain combines TRBV5-1 with TRBJ2-3; D not resolved. Germline lookup yields CDR1 SGHRS and CDR2 YFSETQ. The CDR3 is made up of 14 amino acids. Trimming took 1 base from V and 1 from J, leaving 7 bases between them. As DNA, the CDR3 is TGCGCCAGCAGCTTGTTTACAGGCACAGATACGCAGTATTTT. Protein product: CASSLFTGTDTQYF.

Only one count was recorded for this clone. This chain uses TRBV6-5 with TRBJ2-1; 10 bases fit TRBD2. V lost 5 bases and J lost 3; bases outside the gene matches: 1. The CDR3 is 14 residues long. Germline CDR1 and CDR2: MNHEY and SVGAGI. This CDR3 reads CASSVAGGYNEQFF. For the CDR3, the DNA is TGTGCCAGCAGTGTAGCGGGAGGCTACAATGAGCAGTTCTTC.

This chain connects TRBV7-2 to TRBJ2-5; no clear D gene. V shed 6 bases and J shed 0 bases, with 14 bases lying between them. This CDR3 comprises 15 residues. In germline, CDR1 is SGHTA, CDR2 FQGNSA. The CDR3, as DNA: TGTGCCAGCAGGGATGTAACCGGGTACCAAGAGACCCAGTACTTC. Translated, it gives CASRDVTGYQETQYF.

J is TRBJ2-5 and V is TRBV7-6; 9 bases map to TRBD2. The CDR3 is 16 residues long. Germline V lookup: CDR1 SGHVS, CDR2 FNYEAQ. Losses at the gene ends were 0 bases for V and 1 base for J; bases not matched to a gene: 3. The CDR3 bases are TGTGCCAGCAGCTTAGCGCTAGCGGGACTCCAAGAGACCCAGTACTTC. This sequence encodes CASSLALAGLQETQYF.

The rearrangement uses TRBV19 and TRBJ1-2; possible D gene TRBD1, 6 bases. From germline, CDR1 is LNHDA and CDR2 SQIVND (reference sequence). Trimming stripped 0 bases from V and 4 bases from J, with 18 bases between. CDR3 size: 17 residues. The DNA for the CDR3 is TGTGCCAGTAGTATAGATGGGACAAGCTTAAACGTCTATGGCTACACCTTC. Its translation is CASSIDGTSLNVYGYTF. Full variable domain (rest looked up from reference TRBV19 and TRBJ1-2): DGGITQSPKYLFRKEGQNVTLSCEQNLNHDAMYWYRQDPGQGLRLIYYSQIVNDFQKGDIAEGYSVSREKKESFPLTVTSAQKNPTAFYLCASSIDGTSLNVYGYTFGSGTRLTVV.

V is TRBV4-1 and J is TRBJ1-1; no firm D call. CDR1 is MGHRA, CDR2 YSYEKL, per germline. Trimming left V 4 bases short and J 1 base short, with 10 bases between. The CDR3 consists of 14 residues. The CDR3, as DNA: TGCGCCAGCAGCCCCCGGGGTGAGAACACTGAAGCTTTCTTT. As protein: CASSPRGENTEAFF.

The chain uses TRBV9 and TRBJ2-1; weak D call: TRBD2 (7 bases). Germline lookup yields CDR1 SGDLS and CDR2 YYNGEE. The V end was cut by 0 bases, the J end by 4 bases, with 14 bases between. The CDR3 spans 16 residues. CDR3 coding DNA: TGTGCCAGCAGCGTAGTGACGGGGGGCCGGTACAATGAGCAGTTCTTC. As protein: CASSVVTGGRYNEQFF.

CDR3 amino acids: CASSPGEHHYEQYF. The CDR3, as DNA: TGCGCCAGCAGCCCCGGAGAACACCACTACGAGCAGTACTTC. This chain links TRBV4-1 with TRBJ2-7; no reliable D call. This CDR3 has 14 amino acids. The germline V gene encodes CDR1 MGHRA and CDR2 YSYEKL. Deletions cut 4 bases from V and 3 bases from J, with 13 bases between.